Listed here are 10 T cell receptor beta chains from one sample, sequenced in a study of vaccination and CD4 T cells after COVID-19. Treatment noted: roughly 10-day PBMC culture with coronavirus spike peptide pools or control peptides (ViraFEST assay). From the unexposed donor, CD4+ T cells were collected ahead of the COVID-19 pandemic (2011-2018). No cognate antigen is known for these TCRs. The Oncomine TCR Beta short-read assay sequenced DNA from cultured CD4+ T cells. Using the QIAamp micro DNA kit, genomic DNA was extracted from the CD4+ T cells that had been cultured. TCRdb reprocessed the PCR reads with MiXCR, giving one entry per CDR3 protein. The repertoire consists of fewer than 7,000 distinct CDR3 sequences, with around a third occurring once and the leading ten covering 35% to 40%. Sequenced sample: CD4+ T cells from blood, cultured in vitro. These receptors were obtained from a human donor in good health.

V gene TRBV28 combines with J gene TRBJ2-7; D not certain. The CDR3 spans 14 residues. The V gene lost 3 bases and the J gene lost 4 bases, with 13 bases spanning the gap. CDR1 is MDHEN and CDR2 is SYDVKM in the germline V gene. In nucleotides, the CDR3 is TGTGCCAGCAGTTTCTCCGGCTATAGTTACGAGCAGTACTTC. Protein: CASSFSGYSYEQYF.

The chain couples TRBV7-2 to TRBJ2-5; D gene unclear. The germline V gene encodes CDR1 SGHTA and CDR2 FQGNSA. Trimming removed 4 bases from V and 2 bases from J, with 5 bases in between. The CDR3 is 12 residues long. CDR3 sequence (DNA): TGTGCCAGCAGCTCCTCGCAAGAGACCCAGTACTTC. Its translation is CASSSSQETQYF. Looking up the rest from reference TRBV7-2 and TRBJ2-5 gives the full variable domain: GAGVSQSPSNKVTEKGKDVELRCDPISGHTALYWYRQSLGQGLEFLIYFQGNSAPDKSGLPSDRFSAERTGGSVSTLTIQRTQQEDSAVYLCASSSSQETQYFGPGTRLLVL.

The CDR3 protein is CSASPGGEVNTGELFF. The CDR3 DNA reads as TGCAGTGCTAGCCCAGGGGGGGAGGTGAACACCGGGGAGCTGTTTTTT. The V gene is TRBV20-1, the J gene TRBJ2-2; D possibly uses TRBD1 or TRBD2 (7 bases each). Germline V lookup: CDR1 DFQATT, CDR2 SNEGSKA (reference sequence). This CDR3 region has 16 residues. Trimming shortened V by 3 bases and J by 1 base, and 15 bases separated the two germline ends.

The genes are TRBV12-3 or TRBV12-4 and TRBJ2-3; D is unclear. Trimming pared 5 bases from V and 6 bases from J, leaving 15 bases between. The CDR3 is 14 residues long. The DNA for the CDR3 is TGTGCCAGCAGTCCACCCTATGGCAGGGATACGCAGTATTTT. This gives the protein CASSPPYGRDTQYF.

The chain is built from TRBV25-1 and TRBJ1-5; maybe TRBD1 (5 bases). The CDR3 loop spans 13 amino acids. The germline gives CDR1 MGHDK, CDR2 SYGVNS. The V and J ends lost 1 base and 4 bases respectively, with 5 bases between them. The CDR3 DNA sequence: TGTGCCAGCAGTGAATCAGGGAATCAGCCCCAGCATTTT. Amino acids: CASSESGNQPQHF.

This chain links TRBV5-6 with TRBJ2-7; no firm D call. Germline CDR1 is SGHDT and CDR2 is YYEEEE. The CDR3 is 13 amino acids. V was clipped by 5 bases and J by 2 bases, with 11 bases between them. The CDR3 sequence: CASRLGMAYEQYF. CDR3 coding DNA: TGTGCCAGCAGACTGGGCATGGCCTACGAGCAGTACTTC.

This clonotype was picked up a small number of times. The chain joins TRBV10-3 to TRBJ2-5; possible D gene TRBD1, 5 bases. The ends were cut back, 3 bases at V and 4 bases at J, with 9 bases in the middle. This CDR3 has 13 amino acids. Per germline, CDR1 ENHRY and CDR2 SYGVKD. In DNA, the CDR3 is TGTGCCATCAGTGATCTAGGGGTAGAGACCCAGTACTTC. Its translation is CAISDLGVETQYF.

V usage is TRBV11-3 and J usage is TRBJ2-7, with 8 bases identical to TRBD2. The germline CDR1 and CDR2 sequences are SGHNT and YENEEA. The CDR3 consists of 15 residues. Trimming at V came to 6 bases and at J to 0 bases, leaving 7 bases not matched to a gene. The CDR3 is CASSRAGGGSYEQYF. The CDR3 DNA follows: TGTGCCAGCAGTCGTGCGGGGGGCGGCTCCTACGAGCAGTACTTC.

This chain connects TRBV18 to TRBJ2-7; TRBD1 matches 8 bases. V was clipped by 3 bases and J by 4 bases; unmatched bases: 5. This CDR3 is built from 14 residues. Germline V gene sequence: CDR1 KGHSH, CDR2 LQKENI. The DNA for the CDR3 is TGTGCCAGCTCACCCTCGGACAGGGCTTACGAGCAGTACTTC. This encodes CASSPSDRAYEQYF.

The chain couples TRBV20-1 to TRBJ2-2, with D perhaps matching TRBD2 (7 bases). V lost 3 bases to trimming and J lost 7 bases, with 18 bases between them. The germline V gene has CDR1 DFQATT and CDR2 SNEGSKA (reference sequence). The CDR3 loop spans 15 amino acids. CDR3 protein: CSASRLAGAVGELFF. CDR3 DNA: TGCAGTGCTAGTCGCCTTGCGGGGGCGGTCGGGGAGCTGTTTTTT.